The 16 T cell receptor beta chains listed next were all sequenced from one sample in a study of OX40 agonist ivuxolimab in advanced cancers. The table came from immunoSEQ multiplex PCR; TCRdb's copy has only in-frame clones and leaves some out. Of 15,000 to 20,000 clones listed, more than 60% are singletons. Sequenced material: CD4+ or CD8+ T cells sorted from blood, taken in a trial of the OX40 agonist ivuxolimab. These receptors came from an adult with an advanced solid tumor such as melanoma, head and neck, liver or kidney cancer.

V gene TRBV7-2 combines with J gene TRBJ2-3; D uncertain. The CDR3 is made up of 14 amino acids. Between the trimmed V and J ends, which lost 0 bases and 4 bases, there was a span of 8 bases. Per germline, CDR1 SGHTA and CDR2 FQGNSA. The CDR3 nucleotides read TGTGCCAGCAGCTTAGCGCTCGGCGCAGATACGCAGTATTTT. Its protein is CASSLALGADTQYF.

The rearrangement joins TRBV14 to TRBJ2-1, with TRBD2 matching 8 bases. With 8 bases clipped from V and 6 bases from J, the junction kept 9 bases outside the gene matches. This CDR3 region has 14 residues. Germline V lookup: CDR1 SGHDN, CDR2 FVKESK. The CDR3 region is CASRASGGTNEQFF. CDR3 nucleotides: TGTGCCAGCCGGGCGAGCGGGGGTACCAATGAGCAGTTCTTC.

The chain recombines TRBV5-4 with TRBJ2-7; unclear D gene. The CDR3 is 16 residues long. Germline loops: CDR1 SGHNT, CDR2 YYREEE (reference sequence). The ends were cut back, 1 base at V and 3 bases at J, with 17 bases in the middle. The CDR3 DNA reads TGTGCCAGCAGCTTGTCGGGTCCACAAAGCTTCTACGAGCAGTACTTC. Translated: CASSLSGPQSFYEQYF.

The chain joins TRBV4-1 to TRBJ2-2; D might be TRBD1 (5 bases). Germline assignment: CDR1 MGHRA and CDR2 YSYEKL. This CDR3 has 15 amino acids. The germline V and J ends were trimmed by 1 base and 8 bases, with 14 bases remaining between them. This CDR3 is CASSQGGRAVGELFF. The CDR3 DNA follows: TGCGCCAGCAGCCAAGGCGGCAGGGCTGTAGGGGAGCTGTTTTTT.

The V and J genes are TRBV2 and TRBJ1-1; a weak D match, TRBD1 (6 bases). The ends were cut back, 6 bases at V and 0 bases at J, with 17 bases in the middle. Per germline, CDR1 SNHLY and CDR2 FYNNEI. CDR3 length: 16 amino acids. The CDR3, as DNA: TGTGCCAGCAGCGACAATAACAGGGCCCTGAACACTGAAGCTTTCTTT. Translated: CASSDNNRALNTEAFF.

The genes are TRBV27 and TRBJ2-1, with D maybe TRBD2 (5 bases). V was shortened by 3 bases and J by 1 base, with 10 bases between the two germline ends. The CDR3 is made up of 15 amino acids. Looked up from germline, CDR1 is MNHEY and CDR2 is SMNVEV (reference sequence). The CDR3 spells CASSLAGPSYNEQFF. In DNA, the CDR3 is TGTGCCAGCAGTTTGGCGGGTCCATCCTACAATGAGCAGTTCTTC.

The chain recombines TRBV21-1 with TRBJ2-3; the D call of TRBD2 is as the table states it, not checked on the DNA. TRBV21-1 is classified as a pseudogene. The CDR3 is 16 amino acids. The DNA for the CDR3 is TGTGCCAGCAGCAAACTGGGCTCTAGCGGGGTAAATACGCAGTATTTT. This encodes CASSKLGSSGVNTQYF.

V gene TRBV9 combines with J gene TRBJ2-3; TRBD2 aligns across 10 bases. In germline, CDR1 is SGDLS, CDR2 YYNGEE. V gave up 4 bases and J gave up 6 bases; unmatched junction bases: 8. The CDR3 totals 15 residues. The CDR3 nucleotides read TGTGCCAGCAGCCCCGGGCTAGCGGGAGATGATACGCAGTATTTT. It codes for CASSPGLAGDDTQYF.

The CDR3 spells CATSSLAGLTGELFF. DNA of the CDR3: TGTGCCACCAGCAGCCTAGCGGGCCTCACCGGGGAGCTGTTTTTT. The rearrangement uses TRBV15 and TRBJ2-2, with 8 bases matching TRBD2. The CDR3 consists of 15 residues. After removal of 3 bases from V and 4 bases from J, the junction contained 4 bases not matched to a gene. The V gene's germline CDR1 is LNHNV and CDR2 YYDKDF (reference sequence). Based on the CDR3 plus reference TRBV15 and TRBJ2-2, the full variable domain is DAMVIQNPRYQVTQFGKPVTLSCSQTLNHNVMYWYQQKSSQAPKLLFHYYDKDFNNEADTPDNFQSRRPNTSFCFLDIRSPGLGDTAMYLCATSSLAGLTGELFFGEGSRLTVL.

This chain connects TRBV27 to TRBJ1-4; no definite D call. V was pared by 2 bases and J by 0 bases, with 10 bases between. CDR1 MNHEY and CDR2 SMNVEV come from the germline V gene (reference sequence). The CDR3 consists of 16 residues. The CDR3, as DNA: TGTGCCAGCAGTTTAGGGAGACAAGCAACTAATGAAAAACTGTTTTTT. Its translation: CASSLGRQATNEKLFF.

The CDR3 here is CASSARGTGRIYGYTF. In nucleotides, the CDR3 is TGTGCCAGCAGTGCCCGAGGGACAGGGCGTATCTATGGCTACACCTTC. This chain uses TRBV6-1 with TRBJ1-2; 9 bases are shared with TRBD1. CDR1 is MNHNS and CDR2 is SASEGT in the germline V gene. This CDR3 has 16 amino acids. Trimming cost V 4 bases and J 4 bases; bases outside gene matches: 10.

The chain carries TRBV27 and TRBJ1-2; 9 bases fit TRBD1. The CDR3 is 15 residues long. V trimming: 5 bases; J trimming: 4 bases; junction bases outside the gene matches: 8. Germline assignment: CDR1 MNHEY and CDR2 SMNVEV (reference sequence). The CDR3 loop is CASSRGDRVGYGYTF. CDR3 nucleotide sequence: TGTGCCAGCAGTAGGGGGGACAGGGTGGGCTATGGCTACACCTTC.

The chain joins TRBV20-1 to TRBJ1-1; perhaps TRBD1 as D (5 bases). This CDR3 has 11 residues. V was shortened by 6 bases and J by 4 bases, with 9 bases between the two germline ends. CDR1 and CDR2 (germline): DFQATT, SNEGSKA (reference sequence). The CDR3 spells CSAPGSTEAFF. CDR3 coding DNA: TGCAGTGCACCAGGGAGCACTGAAGCTTTCTTT.

This clone is medium-sized in the sample. This rearrangement joins TRBV25-1 to TRBJ2-7, with TRBD1 as a possible D gene (6 bases). This CDR3 has 14 residues. CDR1 and CDR2 from the germline V gene are MGHDK and SYGVNS. Between the trimmed V and J ends, which lost 4 bases and 0 bases, there was a span of 10 bases. DNA for the CDR3: TGTGCCAGCAGTGCCACAGGGTTCTCCTACGAGCAGTACTTC. The encoded protein is CASSATGFSYEQYF.

CDR3 in amino acids: CASSLAQRTDTQYF. The CDR3 DNA follows: TGTGCCAGCAGCTTAGCCCAGCGCACAGATACGCAGTATTTT. This chain links TRBV7-2 with TRBJ2-3; D gene uncertain. This CDR3 is built from 14 residues. Germline CDR1 reads SGHTA; CDR2 reads FQGNSA. Trimming removed 0 bases at V and 1 base at J, with 5 bases between.

This chain uses TRBV7-9 with TRBJ1-2; D is unclear. Trimming left V 3 bases short and J 5 bases short, with 13 bases between. CDR3 length equals 14 residues. Germline values: CDR1 SEHNR, CDR2 FQNEAQ (reference sequence). The CDR3 loop reads CASSLDGRPYGYTF. For the CDR3, the DNA is TGTGCCAGCAGCTTGGACGGACGACCTTATGGCTACACCTTC.